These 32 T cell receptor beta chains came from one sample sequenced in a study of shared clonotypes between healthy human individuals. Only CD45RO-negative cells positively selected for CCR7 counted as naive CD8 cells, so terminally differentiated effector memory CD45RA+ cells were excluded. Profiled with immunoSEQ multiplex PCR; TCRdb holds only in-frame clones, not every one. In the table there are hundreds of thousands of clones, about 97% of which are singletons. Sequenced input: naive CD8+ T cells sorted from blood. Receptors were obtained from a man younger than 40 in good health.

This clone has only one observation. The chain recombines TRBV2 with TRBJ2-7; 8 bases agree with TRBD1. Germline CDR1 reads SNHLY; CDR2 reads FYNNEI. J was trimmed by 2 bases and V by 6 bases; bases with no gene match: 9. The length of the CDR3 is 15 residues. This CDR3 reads CASSLGQGFTYEQYF. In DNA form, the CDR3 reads TGTGCCAGCAGCCTTGGACAGGGATTTACCTACGAGCAGTACTTC.

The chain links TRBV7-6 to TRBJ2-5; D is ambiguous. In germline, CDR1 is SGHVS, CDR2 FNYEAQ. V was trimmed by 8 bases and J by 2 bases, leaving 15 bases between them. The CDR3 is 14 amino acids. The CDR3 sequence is CASSLRTSQETQYF. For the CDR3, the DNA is TGTGCCAGCTCCCTAAGAACGTCTCAAGAGACCCAGTACTTC.

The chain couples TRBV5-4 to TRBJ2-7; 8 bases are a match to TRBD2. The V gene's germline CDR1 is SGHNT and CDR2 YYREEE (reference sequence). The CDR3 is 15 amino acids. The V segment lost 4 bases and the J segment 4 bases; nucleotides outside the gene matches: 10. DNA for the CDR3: TGTGCCAGCAGCCGCGAAGCGGGAGACTCATACGAGCAGTACTTC. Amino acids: CASSREAGDSYEQYF.

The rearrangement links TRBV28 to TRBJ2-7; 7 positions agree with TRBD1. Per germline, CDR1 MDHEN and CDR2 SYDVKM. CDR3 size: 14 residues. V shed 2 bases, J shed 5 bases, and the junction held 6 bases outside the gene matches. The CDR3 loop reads CASSLVTGSDEQYF. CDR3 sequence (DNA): TGTGCCAGCAGTTTAGTGACAGGGTCGGACGAGCAGTACTTC.

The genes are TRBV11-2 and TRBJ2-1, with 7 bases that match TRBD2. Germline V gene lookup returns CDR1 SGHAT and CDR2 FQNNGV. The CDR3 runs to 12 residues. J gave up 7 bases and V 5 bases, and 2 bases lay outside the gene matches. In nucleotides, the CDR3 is TGTGCCAGCAGCAGTAGCGGGAATGAGCAGTTCTTC. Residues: CASSSSGNEQFF. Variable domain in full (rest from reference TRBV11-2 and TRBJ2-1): EAGVAQSPRYKIIEKRQSVAFWCNPISGHATLYWYQQILGQGPKLLIQFQNNGVVDDSQLPKDRFSAERLKGVDSTLKIQPAKLEDSAVYLCASSSSGNEQFFGPGTRLTVL.

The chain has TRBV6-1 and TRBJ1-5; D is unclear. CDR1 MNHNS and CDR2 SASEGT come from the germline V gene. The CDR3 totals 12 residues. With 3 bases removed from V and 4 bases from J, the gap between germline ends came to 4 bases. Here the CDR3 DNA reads TGTGCCAGCAGTGACCCTAATCAGCCCCAGCATTTT. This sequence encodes CASSDPNQPQHF.

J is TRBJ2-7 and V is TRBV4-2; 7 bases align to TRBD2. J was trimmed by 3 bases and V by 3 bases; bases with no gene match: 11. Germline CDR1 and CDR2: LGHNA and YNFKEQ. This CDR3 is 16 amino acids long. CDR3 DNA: TGTGCCAGCAGCCAGACCGGGACTACAGCCTTCTACGAGCAGTACTTC. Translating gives CASSQTGTTAFYEQYF.

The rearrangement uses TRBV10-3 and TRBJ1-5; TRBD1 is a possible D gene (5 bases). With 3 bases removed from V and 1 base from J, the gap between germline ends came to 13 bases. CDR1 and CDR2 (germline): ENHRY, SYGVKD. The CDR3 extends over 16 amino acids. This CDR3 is CAISDEGQGSNQPQHF. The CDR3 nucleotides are TGTGCCATCAGTGATGAGGGTCAGGGAAGCAATCAGCCCCAGCATTTT.

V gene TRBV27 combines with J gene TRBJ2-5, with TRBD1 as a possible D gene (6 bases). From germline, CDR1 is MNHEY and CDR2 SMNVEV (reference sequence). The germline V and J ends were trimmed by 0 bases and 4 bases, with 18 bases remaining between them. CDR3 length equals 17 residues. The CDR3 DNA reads TGTGCCAGCAGTTTATCGTTAGGGCAGGGGTGGGGAGAGACCCAGTACTTC. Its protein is CASSLSLGQGWGETQYF.

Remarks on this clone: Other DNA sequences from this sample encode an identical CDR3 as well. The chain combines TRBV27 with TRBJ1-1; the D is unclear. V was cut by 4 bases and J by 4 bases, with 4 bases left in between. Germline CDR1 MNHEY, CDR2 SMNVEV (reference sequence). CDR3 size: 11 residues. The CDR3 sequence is CASSSSTEAFF. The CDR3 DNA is TGTGCCAGCAGTTCTTCCACTGAAGCTTTCTTT.

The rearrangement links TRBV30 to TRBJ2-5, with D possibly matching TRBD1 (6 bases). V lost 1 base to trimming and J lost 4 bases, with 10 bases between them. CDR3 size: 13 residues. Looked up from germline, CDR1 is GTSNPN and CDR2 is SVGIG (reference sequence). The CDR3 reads CAWSGGRGETQYF. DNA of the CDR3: TGTGCCTGGAGTGGCGGCAGGGGAGAGACCCAGTACTTC.

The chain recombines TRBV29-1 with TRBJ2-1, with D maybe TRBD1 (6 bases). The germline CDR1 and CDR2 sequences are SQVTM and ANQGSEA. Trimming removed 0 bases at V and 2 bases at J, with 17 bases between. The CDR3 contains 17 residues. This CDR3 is CSVEEILEGHPYNEQFF. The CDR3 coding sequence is TGCAGCGTTGAAGAAATACTTGAGGGACATCCCTACAATGAGCAGTTCTTC.

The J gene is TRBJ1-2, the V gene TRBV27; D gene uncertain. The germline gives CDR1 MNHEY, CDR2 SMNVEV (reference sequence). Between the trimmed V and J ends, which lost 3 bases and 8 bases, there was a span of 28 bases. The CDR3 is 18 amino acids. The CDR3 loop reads CASSFLTVRGAAVWGYTF. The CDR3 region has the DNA TGTGCCAGCAGTTTTCTCACCGTTCGAGGAGCAGCGGTATGGGGCTACACCTTC.

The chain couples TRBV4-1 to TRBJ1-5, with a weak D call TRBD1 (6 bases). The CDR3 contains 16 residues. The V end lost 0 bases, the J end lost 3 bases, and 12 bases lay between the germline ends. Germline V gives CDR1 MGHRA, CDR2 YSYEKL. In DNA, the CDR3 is TGCGCCAGCAGCCAAGAGAAACAGGGTCTCAATCAGCCCCAGCATTTT. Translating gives CASSQEKQGLNQPQHF.

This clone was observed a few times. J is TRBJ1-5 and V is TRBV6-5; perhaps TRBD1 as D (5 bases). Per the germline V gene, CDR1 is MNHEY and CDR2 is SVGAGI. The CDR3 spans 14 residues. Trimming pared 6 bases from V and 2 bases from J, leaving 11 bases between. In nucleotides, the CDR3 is TGTGCCAGCAGGCCTACAGGCCGCAATCAGCCCCAGCATTTT. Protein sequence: CASRPTGRNQPQHF.

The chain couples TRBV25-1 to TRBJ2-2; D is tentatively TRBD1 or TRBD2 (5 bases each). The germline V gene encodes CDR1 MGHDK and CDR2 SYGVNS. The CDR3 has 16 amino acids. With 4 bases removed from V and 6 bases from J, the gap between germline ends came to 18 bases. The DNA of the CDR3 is TGTGCCAGCAGTGGGTCTACCGGGACCCTGGCCGGGGAGCTGTTTTTT. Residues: CASSGSTGTLAGELFF.

CDR3 loop: CASSLGLAGLSYEQYF. The CDR3 DNA is TGTGCCAGCAGTCTAGGACTAGCGGGACTCTCCTACGAGCAGTACTTC. The V and J genes are TRBV28 and TRBJ2-7; 12 bases line up with TRBD2. V trimming: 5 bases; J trimming: 0 bases; junction bases outside the gene matches: 5. Per germline, CDR1 MDHEN and CDR2 SYDVKM. The CDR3 runs to 16 residues.

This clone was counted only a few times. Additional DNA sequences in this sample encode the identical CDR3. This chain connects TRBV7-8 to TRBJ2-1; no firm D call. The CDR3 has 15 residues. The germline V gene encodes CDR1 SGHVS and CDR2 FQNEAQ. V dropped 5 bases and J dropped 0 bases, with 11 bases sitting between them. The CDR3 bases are TGTGCCAGCAGCCCCGGACCGAGCTCCTACAATGAGCAGTTCTTC. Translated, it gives CASSPGPSSYNEQFF.

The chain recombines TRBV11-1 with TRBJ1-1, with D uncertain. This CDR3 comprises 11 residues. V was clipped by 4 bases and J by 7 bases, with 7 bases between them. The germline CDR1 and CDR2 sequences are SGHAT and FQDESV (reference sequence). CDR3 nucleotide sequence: TGTGCCAGCAGCTCGGCGCATGAAGCTTTCTTT. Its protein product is CASSSAHEAFF.

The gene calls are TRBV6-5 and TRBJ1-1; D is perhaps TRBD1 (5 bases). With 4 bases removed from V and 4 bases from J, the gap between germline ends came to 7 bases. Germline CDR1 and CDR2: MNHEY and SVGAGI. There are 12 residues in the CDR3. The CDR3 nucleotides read TGTGCCAGCAGTTTCGGGACCACTGAAGCTTTCTTT. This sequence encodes CASSFGTTEAFF.

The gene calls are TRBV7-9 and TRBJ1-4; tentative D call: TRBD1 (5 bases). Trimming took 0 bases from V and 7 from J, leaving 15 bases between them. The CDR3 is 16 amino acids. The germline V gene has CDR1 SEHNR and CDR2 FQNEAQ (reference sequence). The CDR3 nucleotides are TGTGCCAGCAGCTTAGCTGTCGGGGCGAGTGTTGAAAAACTGTTTTTT. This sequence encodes CASSLAVGASVEKLFF.

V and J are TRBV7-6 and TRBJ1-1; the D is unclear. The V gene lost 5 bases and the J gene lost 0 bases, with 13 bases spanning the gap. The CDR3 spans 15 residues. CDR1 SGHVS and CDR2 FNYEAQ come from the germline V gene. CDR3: CASSPREAMNTEAFF. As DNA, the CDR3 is TGTGCCAGCAGCCCCAGAGAAGCTATGAACACTGAAGCTTTCTTT.

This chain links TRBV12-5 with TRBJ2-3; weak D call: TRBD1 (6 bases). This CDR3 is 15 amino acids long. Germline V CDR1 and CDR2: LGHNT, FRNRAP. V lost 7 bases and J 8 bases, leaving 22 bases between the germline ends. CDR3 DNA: TGTGCTAGTGCCCTGGGACACCGTTTCGGATCTACGCAGTATTTT. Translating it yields CASALGHRFGSTQYF.

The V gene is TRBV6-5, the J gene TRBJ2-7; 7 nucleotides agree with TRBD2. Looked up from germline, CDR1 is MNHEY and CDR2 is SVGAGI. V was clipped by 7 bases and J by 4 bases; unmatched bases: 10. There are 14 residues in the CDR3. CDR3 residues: CASTSRDYPYEQYF. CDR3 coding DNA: TGTGCCAGCACCTCCCGGGACTACCCTTACGAGCAGTACTTC.

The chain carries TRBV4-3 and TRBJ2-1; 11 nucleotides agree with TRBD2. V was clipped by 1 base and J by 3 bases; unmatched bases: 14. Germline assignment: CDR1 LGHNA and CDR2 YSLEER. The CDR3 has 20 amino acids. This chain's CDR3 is CASSQVSLAGGGAVYNEQFF. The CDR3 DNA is TGCGCCAGCAGCCAAGTGTCCTTAGCGGGAGGGGGGGCCGTCTACAATGAGCAGTTCTTC.

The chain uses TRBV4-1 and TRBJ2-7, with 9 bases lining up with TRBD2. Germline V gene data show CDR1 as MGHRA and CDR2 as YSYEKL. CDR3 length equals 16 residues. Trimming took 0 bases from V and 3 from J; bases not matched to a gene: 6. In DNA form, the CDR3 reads TGCGCCAGCAGCCAAGATCAAGCTAGCGGGATCTACGAGCAGTACTTC. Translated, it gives CASSQDQASGIYEQYF.

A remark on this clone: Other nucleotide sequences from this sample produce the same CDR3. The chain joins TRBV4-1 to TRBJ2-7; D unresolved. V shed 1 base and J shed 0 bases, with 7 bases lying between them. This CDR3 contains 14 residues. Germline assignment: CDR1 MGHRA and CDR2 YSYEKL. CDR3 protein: CASSQVGSSYEQYF. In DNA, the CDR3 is TGCGCCAGCAGCCAAGTAGGCAGCTCCTACGAGCAGTACTTC.

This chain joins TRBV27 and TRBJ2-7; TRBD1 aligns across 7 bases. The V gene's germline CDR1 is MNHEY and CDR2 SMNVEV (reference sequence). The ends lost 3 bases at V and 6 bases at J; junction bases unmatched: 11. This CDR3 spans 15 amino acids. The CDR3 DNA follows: TGTGCCAGCAGTTTCGAATCAGGGGGAGTAGGCGAGCAGTACTTC. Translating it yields CASSFESGGVGEQYF.

The CDR3 reads CASSLDAGDSPYGYTF. The CDR3 DNA is TGTGCCAGCAGCTTAGATGCGGGGGACAGCCCCTATGGCTACACCTTC. The chain employs TRBV11-2 and TRBJ1-2; 7 bases agree with TRBD1. Germline loops: CDR1 SGHAT, CDR2 FQNNGV. The CDR3 extends over 16 amino acids. Trimming at V came to 0 bases and at J to 4 bases, leaving 8 bases not matched to a gene.

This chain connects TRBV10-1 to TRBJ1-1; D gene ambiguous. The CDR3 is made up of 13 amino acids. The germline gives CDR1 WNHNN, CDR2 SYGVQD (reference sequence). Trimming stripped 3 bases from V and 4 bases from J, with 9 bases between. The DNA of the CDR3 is TGCGCCAGCAGTGAAGCGCTGGGCACTGAAGCTTTCTTT. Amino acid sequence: CASSEALGTEAFF.

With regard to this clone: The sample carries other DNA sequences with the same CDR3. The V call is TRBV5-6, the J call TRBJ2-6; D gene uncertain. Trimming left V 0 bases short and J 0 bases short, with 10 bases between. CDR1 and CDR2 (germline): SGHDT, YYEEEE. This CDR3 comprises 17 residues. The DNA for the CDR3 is TGTGCCAGCAGCTTGGTGGGCCTCAGCTCTGGGGCCAACGTCCTGACTTTC. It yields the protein CASSLVGLSSGANVLTF.

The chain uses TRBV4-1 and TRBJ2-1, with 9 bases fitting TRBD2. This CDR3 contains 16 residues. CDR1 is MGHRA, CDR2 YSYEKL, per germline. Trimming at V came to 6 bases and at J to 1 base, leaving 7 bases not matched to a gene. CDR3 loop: CASSRLAEYSYNEQFF. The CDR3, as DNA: TGCGCCAGCAGTAGACTAGCGGAGTATTCCTACAATGAGCAGTTCTTC.